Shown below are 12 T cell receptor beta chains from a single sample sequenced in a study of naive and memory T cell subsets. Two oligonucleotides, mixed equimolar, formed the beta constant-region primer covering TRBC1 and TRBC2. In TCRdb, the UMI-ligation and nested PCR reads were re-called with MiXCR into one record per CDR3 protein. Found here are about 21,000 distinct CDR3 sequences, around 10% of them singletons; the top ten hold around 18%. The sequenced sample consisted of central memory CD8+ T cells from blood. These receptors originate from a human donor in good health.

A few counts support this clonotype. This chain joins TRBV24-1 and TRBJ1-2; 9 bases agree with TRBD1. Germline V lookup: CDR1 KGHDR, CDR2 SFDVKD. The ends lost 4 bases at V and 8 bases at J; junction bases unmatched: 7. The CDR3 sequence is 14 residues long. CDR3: CATSERDRVQGYTF. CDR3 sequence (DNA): TGTGCCACCAGTGAACGGGACAGGGTACAAGGCTACACCTTC.

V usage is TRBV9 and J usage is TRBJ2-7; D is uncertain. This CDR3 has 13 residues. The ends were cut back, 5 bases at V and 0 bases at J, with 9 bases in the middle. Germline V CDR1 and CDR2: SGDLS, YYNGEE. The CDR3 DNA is TGTGCCAGCAGTGGTGAAAACTCCTACGAGCAGTACTTC. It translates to CASSGENSYEQYF.

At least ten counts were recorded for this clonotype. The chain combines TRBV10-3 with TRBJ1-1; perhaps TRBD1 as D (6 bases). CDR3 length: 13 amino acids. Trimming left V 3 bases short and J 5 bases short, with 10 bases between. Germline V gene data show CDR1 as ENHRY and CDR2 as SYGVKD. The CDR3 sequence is CAISDRGETEAFF. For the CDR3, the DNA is TGTGCCATCAGTGACAGGGGAGAAACTGAAGCTTTCTTT.

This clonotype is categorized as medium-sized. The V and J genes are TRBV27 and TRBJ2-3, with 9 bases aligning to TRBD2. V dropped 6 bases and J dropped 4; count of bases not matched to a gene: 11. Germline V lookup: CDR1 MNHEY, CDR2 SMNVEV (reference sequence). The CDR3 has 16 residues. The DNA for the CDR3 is TGTGCCAGCAGACTTGGGGCGGGAGGGCCTCCAGATACGCAGTATTTT. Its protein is CASRLGAGGPPDTQYF.

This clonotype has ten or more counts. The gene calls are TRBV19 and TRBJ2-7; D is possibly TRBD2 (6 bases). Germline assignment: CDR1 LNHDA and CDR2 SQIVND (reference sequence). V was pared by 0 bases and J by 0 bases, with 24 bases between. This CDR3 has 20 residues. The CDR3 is CASSIDLLWTGGAGSYEQYF. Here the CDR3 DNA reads TGTGCCAGTAGTATAGATCTATTATGGACTGGAGGGGCCGGCTCCTACGAGCAGTACTTC.

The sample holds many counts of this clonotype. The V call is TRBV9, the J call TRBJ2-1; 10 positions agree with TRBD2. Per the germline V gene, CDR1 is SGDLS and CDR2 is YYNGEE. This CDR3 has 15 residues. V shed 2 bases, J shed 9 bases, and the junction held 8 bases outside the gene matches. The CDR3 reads CASSVPSGSNGEQFF. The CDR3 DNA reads TGTGCCAGCAGCGTCCCTAGCGGGAGTAACGGTGAGCAGTTCTTC.

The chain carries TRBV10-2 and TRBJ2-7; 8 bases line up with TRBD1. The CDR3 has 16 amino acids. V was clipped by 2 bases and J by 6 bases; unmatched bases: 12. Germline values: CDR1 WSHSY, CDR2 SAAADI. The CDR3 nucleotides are TGCGCCAGCAGTGAGGAGTCGAGGACAGGGAGCGGCGAGCAGTACTTC. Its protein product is CASSEESRTGSGEQYF.

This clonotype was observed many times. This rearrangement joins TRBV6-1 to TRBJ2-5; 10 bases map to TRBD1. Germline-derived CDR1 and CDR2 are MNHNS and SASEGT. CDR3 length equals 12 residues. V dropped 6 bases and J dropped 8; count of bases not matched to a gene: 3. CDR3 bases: TGTGCCAGCAGGGGGACAGGGGCTACCCAGTACTTC. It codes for CASRGTGATQYF.

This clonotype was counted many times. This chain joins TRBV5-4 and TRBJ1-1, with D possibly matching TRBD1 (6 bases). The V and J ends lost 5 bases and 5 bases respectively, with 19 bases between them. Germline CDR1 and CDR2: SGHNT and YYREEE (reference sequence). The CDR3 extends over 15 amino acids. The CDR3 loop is CASRTSGTMGTEAFF. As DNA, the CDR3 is TGTGCCAGCAGGACTTCAGGGACAATGGGTACTGAAGCTTTCTTT.

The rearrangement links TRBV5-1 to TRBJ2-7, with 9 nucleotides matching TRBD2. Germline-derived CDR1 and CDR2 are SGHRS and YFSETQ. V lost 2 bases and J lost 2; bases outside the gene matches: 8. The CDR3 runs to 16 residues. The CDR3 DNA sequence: TGCGCCAGCAGCTTAAGACTAGCGGAAAAACCCTACGAGCAGTACTTC. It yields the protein CASSLRLAEKPYEQYF. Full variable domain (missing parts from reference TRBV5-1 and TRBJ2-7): KAGVTQTPRYLIKTRGQQVTLSCSPISGHRSVSWYQQTPGQGLQFLFEYFSETQRNKGNFPGRFSGRQFSNSRSEMNVSTLELGDSALYLCASSLRLAEKPYEQYFGPGTRLTVT.

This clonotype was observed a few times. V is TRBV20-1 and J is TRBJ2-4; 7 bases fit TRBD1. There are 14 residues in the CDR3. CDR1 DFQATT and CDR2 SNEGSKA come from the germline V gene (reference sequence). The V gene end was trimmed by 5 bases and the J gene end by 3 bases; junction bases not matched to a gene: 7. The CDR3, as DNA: TGCAGTGCTCCCGGGACAGACAACAAAAACATTCAGTACTTC. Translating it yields CSAPGTDNKNIQYF.

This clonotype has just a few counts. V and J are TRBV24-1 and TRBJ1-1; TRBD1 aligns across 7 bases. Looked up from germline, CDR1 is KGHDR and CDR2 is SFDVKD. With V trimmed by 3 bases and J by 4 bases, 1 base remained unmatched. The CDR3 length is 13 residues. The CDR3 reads CATSDPGGTEAFF. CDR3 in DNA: TGTGCCACCAGTGATCCAGGGGGCACTGAAGCTTTCTTT.